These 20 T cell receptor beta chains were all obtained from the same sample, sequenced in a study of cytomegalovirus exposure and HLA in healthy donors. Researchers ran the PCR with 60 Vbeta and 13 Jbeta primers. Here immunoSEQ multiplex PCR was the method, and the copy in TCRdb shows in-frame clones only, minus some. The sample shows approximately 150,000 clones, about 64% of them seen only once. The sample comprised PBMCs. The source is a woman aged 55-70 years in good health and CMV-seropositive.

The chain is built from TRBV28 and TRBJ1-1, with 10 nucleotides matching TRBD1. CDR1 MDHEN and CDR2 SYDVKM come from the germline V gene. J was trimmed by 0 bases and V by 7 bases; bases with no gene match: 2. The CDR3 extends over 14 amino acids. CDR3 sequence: CASMTGGLNTEAFF. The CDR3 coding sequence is TGTGCCAGCATGACAGGGGGCCTGAACACTGAAGCTTTCTTT.

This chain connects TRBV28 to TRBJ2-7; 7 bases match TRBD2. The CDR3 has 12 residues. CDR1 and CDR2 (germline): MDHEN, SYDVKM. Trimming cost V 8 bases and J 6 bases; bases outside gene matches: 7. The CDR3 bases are TGTGCCAGCGGGAGGGGAGGTGGCGAGCAGTACTTC. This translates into CASGRGGGEQYF.

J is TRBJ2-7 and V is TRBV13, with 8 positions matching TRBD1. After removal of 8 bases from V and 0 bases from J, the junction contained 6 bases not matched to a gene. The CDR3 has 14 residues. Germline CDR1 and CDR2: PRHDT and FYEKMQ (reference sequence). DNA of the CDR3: TGTGCCAGCTCCGGACAGGGTAGCTCCTACGAGCAGTACTTC. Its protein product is CASSGQGSSYEQYF.

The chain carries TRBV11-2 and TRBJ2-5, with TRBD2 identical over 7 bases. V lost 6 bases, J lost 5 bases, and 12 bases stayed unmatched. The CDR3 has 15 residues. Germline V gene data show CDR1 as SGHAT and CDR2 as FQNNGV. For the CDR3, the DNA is TGTGCCAGCAGGGAGAGCAACCGGGGGGAGGAGACCCAGTACTTC. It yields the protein CASRESNRGEETQYF. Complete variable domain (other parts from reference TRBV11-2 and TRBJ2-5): EAGVAQSPRYKIIEKRQSVAFWCNPISGHATLYWYQQILGQGPKLLIQFQNNGVVDDSQLPKDRFSAERLKGVDSTLKIQPAKLEDSAVYLCASRESNRGEETQYFGPGTRLLVL.

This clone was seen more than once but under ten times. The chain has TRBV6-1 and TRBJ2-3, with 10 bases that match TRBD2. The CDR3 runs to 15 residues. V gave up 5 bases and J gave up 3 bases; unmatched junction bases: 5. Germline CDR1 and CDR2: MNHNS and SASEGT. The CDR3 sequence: CASSQLAGLTDTQYF. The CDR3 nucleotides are TGTGCCAGCAGTCAACTAGCGGGACTGACAGATACGCAGTATTTT.

CDR3 coding DNA: TGTGCCAGCACCCCGGGATCCGGACCCTACGAGCAGTACTTC. It is translated as CASTPGSGPYEQYF. The chain joins TRBV9 to TRBJ2-7; D is possibly TRBD2 (5 bases). The CDR3 loop spans 14 amino acids. The germline gives CDR1 SGDLS, CDR2 YYNGEE. Trimming removed 6 bases from V and 2 bases from J, with 15 bases in between.

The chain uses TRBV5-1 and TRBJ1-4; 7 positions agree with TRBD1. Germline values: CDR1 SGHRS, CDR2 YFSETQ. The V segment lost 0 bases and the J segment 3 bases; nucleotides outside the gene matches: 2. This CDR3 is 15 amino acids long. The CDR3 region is CASSLGDSPNEKLFF. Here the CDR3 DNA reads TGCGCCAGCAGCTTGGGGGACAGCCCTAATGAAAAACTGTTTTTT.

CDR3 sequence reads: CASSSRGSGNTIYF. CDR3 in DNA: TGCGCCAGCAGTTCCAGGGGCTCTGGAAACACCATATATTTT. The chain couples TRBV5-1 to TRBJ1-3; the D gene is possibly TRBD1 (6 bases). Germline loops: CDR1 SGHRS, CDR2 YFSETQ. CDR3 length equals 14 residues. Trimming pared 5 bases from V and 0 bases from J, leaving 9 bases between.

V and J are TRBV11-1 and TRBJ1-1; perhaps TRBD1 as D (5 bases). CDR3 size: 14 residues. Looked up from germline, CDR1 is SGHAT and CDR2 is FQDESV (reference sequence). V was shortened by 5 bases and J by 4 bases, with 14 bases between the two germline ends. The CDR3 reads CASSPTGFGTEAFF. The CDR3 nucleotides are TGTGCCAGCAGCCCCACAGGTTTCGGCACTGAAGCTTTCTTT.

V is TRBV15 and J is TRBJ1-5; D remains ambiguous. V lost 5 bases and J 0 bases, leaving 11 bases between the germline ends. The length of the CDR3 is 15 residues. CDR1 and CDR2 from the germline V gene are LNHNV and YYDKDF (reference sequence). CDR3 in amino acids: CATSPLGNSNQPQHF. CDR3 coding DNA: TGTGCCACCAGCCCCCTCGGGAATAGCAATCAGCCCCAGCATTTT.

CDR3 sequence (DNA): TGTGCCAGTAGTATAGCCGGGACCGGGGAGCTGTTTTTT. It translates to CASSIAGTGELFF. The rearrangement uses TRBV19 and TRBJ2-2; the D is unclear. The germline V gene encodes CDR1 LNHDA and CDR2 SQIVND (reference sequence). V lost 1 base and J lost 5, with 5 bases in between. This CDR3 comprises 13 residues.

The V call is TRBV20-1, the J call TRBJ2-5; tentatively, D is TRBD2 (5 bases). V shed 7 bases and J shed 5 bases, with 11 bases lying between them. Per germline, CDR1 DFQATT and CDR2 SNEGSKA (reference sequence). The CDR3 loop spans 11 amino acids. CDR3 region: CSVEPGETQYF. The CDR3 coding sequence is TGCAGTGTTGAACCGGGGGAGACCCAGTACTTC.

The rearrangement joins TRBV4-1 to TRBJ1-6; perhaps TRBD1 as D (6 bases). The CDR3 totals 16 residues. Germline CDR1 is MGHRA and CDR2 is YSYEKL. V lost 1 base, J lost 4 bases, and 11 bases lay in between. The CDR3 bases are TGCGCCAGCAGCCAAGGGTGGACAGATTATAATTCACCCCTCCACTTT. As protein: CASSQGWTDYNSPLHF.

The DNA of the CDR3 is TGCGCCAGCAGCTTGGGGCACAATGAGCAGTTCTTC. It yields the protein CASSLGHNEQFF. This chain links TRBV5-1 with TRBJ2-1; D is uncertain. Per germline, CDR1 SGHRS and CDR2 YFSETQ. CDR3 length: 12 residues. V dropped 0 bases and J dropped 5 bases, with 3 bases sitting between them.

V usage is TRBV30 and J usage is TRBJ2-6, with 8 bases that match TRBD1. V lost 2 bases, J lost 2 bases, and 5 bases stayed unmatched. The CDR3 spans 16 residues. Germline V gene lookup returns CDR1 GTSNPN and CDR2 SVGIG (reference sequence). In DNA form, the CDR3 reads TGTGCCTGGAGTCTGAAGGACAGGGCTGGGGCCAACGTCCTGACTTTC. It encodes CAWSLKDRAGANVLTF.

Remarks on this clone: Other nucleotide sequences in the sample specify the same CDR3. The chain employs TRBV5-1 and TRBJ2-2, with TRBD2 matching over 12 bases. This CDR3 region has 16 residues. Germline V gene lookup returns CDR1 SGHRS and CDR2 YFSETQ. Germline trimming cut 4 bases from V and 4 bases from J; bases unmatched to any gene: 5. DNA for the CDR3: TGCGCCAGCAGCCTAGCGGGAGGGCCGGGCACCGGGGAGCTGTTTTTT. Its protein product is CASSLAGGPGTGELFF. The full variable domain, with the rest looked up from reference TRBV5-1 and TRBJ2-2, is KAGVTQTPRYLIKTRGQQVTLSCSPISGHRSVSWYQQTPGQGLQFLFEYFSETQRNKGNFPGRFSGRQFSNSRSEMNVSTLELGDSALYLCASSLAGGPGTGELFFGEGSRLTVL.

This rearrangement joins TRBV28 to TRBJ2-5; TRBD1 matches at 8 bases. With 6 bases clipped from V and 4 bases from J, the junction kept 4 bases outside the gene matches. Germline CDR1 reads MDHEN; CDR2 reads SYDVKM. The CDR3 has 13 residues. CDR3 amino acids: CASSQGALETQYF. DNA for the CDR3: TGTGCCAGCAGCCAGGGGGCTTTAGAGACCCAGTACTTC.

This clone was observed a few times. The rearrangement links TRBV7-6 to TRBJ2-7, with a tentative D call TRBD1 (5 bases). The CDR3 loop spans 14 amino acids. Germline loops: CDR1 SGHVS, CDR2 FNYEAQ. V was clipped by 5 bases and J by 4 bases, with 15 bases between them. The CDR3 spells CASSTQGSDYEQYF. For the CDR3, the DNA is TGTGCCAGCAGCACTCAGGGCTCCGATTACGAGCAGTACTTC.

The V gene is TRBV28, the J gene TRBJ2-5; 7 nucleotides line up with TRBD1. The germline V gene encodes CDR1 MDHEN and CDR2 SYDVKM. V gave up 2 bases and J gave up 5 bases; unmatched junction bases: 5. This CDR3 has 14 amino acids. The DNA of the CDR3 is TGTGCCAGCAGTTTAGAGGGGGCAGGGGAGACCCAGTACTTC. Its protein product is CASSLEGAGETQYF. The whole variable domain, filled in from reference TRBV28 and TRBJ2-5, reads DVKVTQSSRYLVKRTGEKVFLECVQDMDHENMFWYRQDPGLGLRLIYFSYDVKMKEKGDIPEGYSVSREKKERFSLILESASTNQTSMYLCASSLEGAGETQYFGPGTRLLVL.

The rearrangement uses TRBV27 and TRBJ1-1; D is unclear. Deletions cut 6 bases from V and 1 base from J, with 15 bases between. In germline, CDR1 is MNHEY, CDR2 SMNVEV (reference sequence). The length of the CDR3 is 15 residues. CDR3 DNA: TGTGCCAGCAGACAGCCTACCACCGGGAACACTGAAGCTTTCTTT. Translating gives CASRQPTTGNTEAFF.